This T cell receptor (beta chain) is drawn from a study of T-cell memory formation after mild COVID-19. This CDR3 has 11 residues. V shed 3 bases and J shed 4 bases, with 7 bases lying between them. Germline CDR1 reads DFQATT; CDR2 reads SNEGSKA (reference sequence). TCRdb analysed the 5' RACE reads with MiXCR anew, one entry per CDR3 protein. The data show roughly 350,000 distinct CDR3 sequences, about 13% seen once. General study results and limits: Memory cells collected pre-infection included some clones that later responded, suggesting cross-reactive memory joined.

This clonotype was observed a few times. Antigen specificity is unknown. The sequencing sample was made of PBMCs or a T cell subset sorted from them (not recorded which). The sequence was obtained from a man between 18 and 35 years old who had mild COVID-19 (a few samples of this study predate the infection). Cell type and time point are not known. The chain links TRBV20-1 to TRBJ2-7; maybe TRBD1 (5 bases). CDR3 in amino acids: CSARDNYEQYV. In nucleotides, the CDR3 is TGCAGTGCTAGGGACAATTACGAGCAGTACGTC.